The clone carrying this T cell receptor (beta chain) was detected only a few times. Its antigen remains unidentified. This CDR3 comprises 15 residues. CDR1 and CDR2 from the germline V gene are MNHEY and SMNVEV (reference sequence). With 8 bases removed from V and 4 bases from J, the gap between germline ends came to 20 bases. This entry belongs to a study of identical twins. Unique molecular identifiers were present on the cDNA, which also gained a universal primer site by template switching. From the 5' RACE reads, TCRdb called clonotypes with MiXCR, one entry per CDR3 protein. The repertoire has some 1,700,000 distinct CDR3 sequences, under 35% of them found once; the top ten carry about 0.27%. General observations from the study: Where out-of-frame alpha sequences were twin-shared, they showed excess low generation probability. Abundant cord blood beta clonotypes carried fewer insertions; memory repertoires showed none.

The sequencing input was cord blood. The sequence came from a newborn girl in good health. This chain links TRBV27 with TRBJ1-2; a possible D gene is TRBD1 (5 bases). CDR3 in DNA: TGTGCCAGCCTCCTCGGGGCCGACAGTTGCTATGGCTACACCTTC. The encoded protein is CASLLGADSCYGYTF.